One sample yielded the 4 T cell receptor beta chains listed below, sequenced in a study of T cells in Graves' hyperthyroidism and ophthalmopathy. TCR beta CDR3 regions were amplified from RNA. RT-PCR in the first round (using the HTBI primer set) targeted the TCR CDR3. Using its own MiXCR run on the multiplex PCR reads, TCRdb lists one record per CDR3 protein. This sample has about 200,000 distinct CDR3 sequences, with around 19% found just once. Sequenced sample: blood. The source is a man aged 35 to 55 with Graves' hyperthyroidism.

In this sample, this clonotype turned up a few times. The chain links TRBV6-1 to TRBJ1-1; D possibly corresponds to TRBD1 (5 bases). V gave up 2 bases and J gave up 10 bases, with 14 bases separating them. Per the germline V gene, CDR1 is MNHNS and CDR2 is SASEGT. CDR3 length equals 13 residues. CDR3 nucleotide sequence: TGTGCCAGCAGTGAAACGGGTTTCACAGGAGCTTTCTTT. This translates into CASSETGFTGAFF.

This sequence joins TRBV19 and TRBJ2-1; D gene uncertain. The V and J ends lost 4 bases and 5 bases respectively, with 9 bases between them. The germline V gene encodes CDR1 LNHDA and CDR2 SQIVND (reference sequence). CDR3 size: 13 residues. The CDR3 loop is CASSKGNNNEQFF. For the CDR3, the DNA is TGTGCCAGTAGTAAAGGCAATAACAATGAGCAGTTCTTC. The full variable domain, rest sourced from reference TRBV19 and TRBJ2-1, is DGGITQSPKYLFRKEGQNVTLSCEQNLNHDAMYWYRQDPGQGLRLIYYSQIVNDFQKGDIAEGYSVSREKKESFPLTVTSAQKNPTAFYLCASSKGNNNEQFFGPGTRLTVL.

In this sample, this clonotype turned up many times. The V and J genes are TRBV5-6 and TRBJ1-1; unclear D gene. Germline loops: CDR1 SGHDT, CDR2 YYEEEE. The CDR3 is 13 amino acids. V lost 0 bases, J lost 3 bases, and 6 bases lay in between. The CDR3 nucleotides are TGTGCCAGCAGCTTGGGGACTTACACTGAAGCTTTCTTT. This encodes CASSLGTYTEAFF. The variable domain in full, with the rest retrieved from reference TRBV5-6 and TRBJ1-1, is DAGVTQSPTHLIKTRGQQVTLRCSPKSGHDTVSWYQQALGQGPQFIFQYYEEEERQRGNFPDRFSGHQFPNYSSELNVNALLLGDSALYLCASSLGTYTEAFFGQGTRLTVV.

This chain connects TRBV28 to TRBJ1-5; 7 bases match TRBD1. V was clipped by 2 bases and J by 4 bases; unmatched bases: 5. The length of the CDR3 is 15 residues. Germline values: CDR1 MDHEN, CDR2 SYDVKM. CDR3 coding DNA: TGTGCCAGCAGTTTAGCAACAGGGGTTAATCAGCCCCAGCATTTT. Amino acids: CASSLATGVNQPQHF.